Below are 5 T cell receptor beta chains sequenced from a single sample in a study of T cells in Graves' hyperthyroidism and ophthalmopathy. RNA transcripts gave rise to amplified TCR beta CDR3 regions. Using the HTBI primer set, a first-round RT-PCR was run on the TCR CDR3. TCRdb reprocessed the multiplex PCR reads with MiXCR, giving one entry per CDR3 protein. The profile shows about 360,000 distinct CDR3 sequences, more than 15% of them singletons. What was sequenced was blood. The receptor source for this set is a young woman with Graves' hyperthyroidism that later progressed to Graves' ophthalmopathy.

This clonotype occurred many times. The chain couples TRBV3-1 to TRBJ1-1; D gene unclear. CDR1 is LGHDT and CDR2 is YNNKEL in the germline V gene (reference sequence). CDR3 length: 14 residues. V lost 6 bases, J lost 1 base, and 12 bases lay in between. In DNA, the CDR3 is TGTGCCAGCAGTCACCGGCGGCAGAACACTGAAGCTTTCTTT. It is translated as CASSHRRQNTEAFF.

The chain employs TRBV4-1 and TRBJ2-3; D remains unclear. V lost 7 bases and J lost 3, with 14 bases in between. The germline CDR1 and CDR2 sequences are MGHRA and YSYEKL. The length of the CDR3 is 14 residues. The DNA of the CDR3 is TGCGCCAGCACTCCCCTGGCTGGGACAGATACGCAGTATTTT. Its protein is CASTPLAGTDTQYF.

Many counts were recorded for this clonotype. The chain uses TRBV28 and TRBJ2-7; 7 nucleotides line up with TRBD1. Germline loops: CDR1 MDHEN, CDR2 SYDVKM. The V gene end was trimmed by 8 bases and the J gene end by 5 bases; junction bases not matched to a gene: 9. The length of the CDR3 is 13 residues. The CDR3 spells CASCLQGTNEQYF. For the CDR3, the DNA is TGTGCCAGCTGCTTACAGGGGACCAACGAGCAGTACTTC.

In this sample, this clonotype turned up many times. V and J are TRBV30 and TRBJ2-1, with 15 nucleotides matching TRBD2. CDR1 GTSNPN and CDR2 SVGIG come from the germline V gene (reference sequence). V lost 4 bases, J lost 8 bases, and 9 bases stayed unmatched. The CDR3 totals 16 residues. CDR3 bases: TGTGCCTGGATACCTGGGACTAGCGGGAGGTACCATGAGCAGTTCTTC. The encoded protein is CAWIPGTSGRYHEQFF.

Many counts were recorded for this clonotype. V usage is TRBV6-1 and J usage is TRBJ2-7; 7 bases map to TRBD2. The CDR3 contains 14 residues. J gave up 1 base and V 5 bases, and 5 bases lay outside the gene matches. The germline V gene has CDR1 MNHNS and CDR2 SASEGT. The CDR3 nucleotides read TGTGCCAGCAGTTACGCGGGAGATTCCTACGAGCAGTACTTC. Protein product: CASSYAGDSYEQYF.